These 11 T cell receptor beta chains were sequenced from one sample in a study of cytomegalovirus exposure and HLA in healthy donors. Profiled with immunoSEQ multiplex PCR; TCRdb holds only in-frame clones, not every one. The table has approximately 160,000 clones, about 96% seen once. Sequencing was performed on PBMCs. The receptors shown here come from a woman aged 18-29 years in good health and CMV-seronegative.

The chain recombines TRBV7-9 with TRBJ1-6, with 7 bases fitting TRBD1. With 7 bases clipped from V and 7 bases from J, the junction kept 7 bases outside the gene matches. This CDR3 contains 14 residues. Germline values: CDR1 SEHNR, CDR2 FQNEAQ (reference sequence). Written as DNA, the CDR3 is TGTGCCAGCATCACCGGGACAGACAATTCACCCCTCCACTTT. Translating gives CASITGTDNSPLHF.

The CDR3 nucleotides are TGTGCCAGCAGCTCCAAGGGCGGGGTTGTCTACGAGCAGTACTTC. This codes for CASSSKGGVVYEQYF. V is TRBV7-2 and J is TRBJ2-7; D might be TRBD2 (6 bases). There are 15 residues in the CDR3. The germline CDR1 and CDR2 sequences are SGHTA and FQGNSA. Trimming stripped 4 bases from V and 3 bases from J, with 16 bases between.

The rearrangement links TRBV5-6 to TRBJ2-7; D is unresolved. Per the germline V gene, CDR1 is SGHDT and CDR2 is YYEEEE. Between the trimmed V and J ends, which lost 3 bases and 1 base, there was a span of 11 bases. The CDR3 sequence is 14 residues long. This CDR3 reads CASSSRKTSYEQYF. The DNA for the CDR3 is TGTGCCAGCAGCTCCCGTAAGACTTCCTACGAGCAGTACTTC.

The chain carries TRBV4-3 and TRBJ2-3, with D unresolved. The CDR3 has 15 amino acids. Trimming cost V 0 bases and J 6 bases, with 13 bases left between them. Germline V gives CDR1 LGHNA, CDR2 YSLEER. CDR3 sequence reads: CASSQDPIPVDTQYF. The CDR3 region has the DNA TGCGCCAGCAGCCAAGATCCGATCCCGGTCGATACGCAGTATTTT.

The chain links TRBV5-1 to TRBJ2-3, with D possibly matching TRBD2 (6 bases). Germline V lookup: CDR1 SGHRS, CDR2 YFSETQ. With 5 bases removed from V and 3 bases from J, the gap between germline ends came to 13 bases. The CDR3 covers 14 residues. CDR3 in amino acids: CASSAGTRTDTQYF. The DNA of the CDR3 is TGCGCCAGCAGTGCGGGGACTCGAACAGATACGCAGTATTTT.

The chain couples TRBV19 to TRBJ1-2, with D possibly being TRBD1 (6 bases). The V and J ends lost 6 bases and 8 bases respectively, with 13 bases between them. The CDR3 totals 12 residues. In germline, CDR1 is LNHDA, CDR2 SQIVND (reference sequence). CDR3 coding DNA: TGTGCCAGTAGGTTGACAGGACTGGGCTACACCTTC. Its translation is CASRLTGLGYTF.

V usage is TRBV27 and J usage is TRBJ1-5; D is undetermined. CDR1 MNHEY and CDR2 SMNVEV come from the germline V gene (reference sequence). The CDR3 is 15 residues long. Between the trimmed V and J ends, which lost 0 bases and 7 bases, there was a span of 13 bases. DNA for the CDR3: TGTGCCAGCAGTTTATCGACCGGGAATTGGCAGCCCCAGCATTTT. This codes for CASSLSTGNWQPQHF.

The rearrangement uses TRBV29-1 and TRBJ1-6; D unclear. This CDR3 has 14 amino acids. Germline values: CDR1 SQVTM, CDR2 ANQGSEA. With 2 bases removed from V and 7 bases from J, the gap between germline ends came to 12 bases. The DNA of the CDR3 is TGCAGCGTTGAATCTCGTGCGACAAATTCACCCCTCCACTTT. It encodes CSVESRATNSPLHF.

The rearrangement joins TRBV4-1 to TRBJ1-2; 7 positions match TRBD1. In germline, CDR1 is MGHRA, CDR2 YSYEKL. The CDR3 spans 14 residues. J gave up 2 bases and V 6 bases, and 6 bases lay outside the gene matches. CDR3 in amino acids: CASRPGQQNYGYTF. For the CDR3, the DNA is TGCGCCAGCAGACCGGGACAGCAAAACTATGGCTACACCTTC.

This clone appeared once. The V call is TRBV6-1, the J call TRBJ1-2; a weak D match, TRBD1 (5 bases). Germline CDR1 reads MNHNS; CDR2 reads SASEGT. The V end lost 1 base, the J end lost 3 bases, and 9 bases lay between the germline ends. The CDR3 consists of 14 residues. In DNA form, the CDR3 reads TGTGCCAGCAGTGAAGTCCAAGGGGACTATGGCTACACCTTC. This translates into CASSEVQGDYGYTF.

The rearrangement uses TRBV7-9 and TRBJ1-1; maybe TRBD1 (5 bases). The ends were cut back, 5 bases at V and 6 bases at J, with 16 bases in the middle. The CDR3 runs 14 residues. Germline assignment: CDR1 SEHNR and CDR2 FQNEAQ (reference sequence). CDR3 protein: CASSRRGRDSEAFF. The CDR3 DNA reads TGTGCCAGCAGCCGGAGGGGTAGAGACTCTGAAGCTTTCTTT.